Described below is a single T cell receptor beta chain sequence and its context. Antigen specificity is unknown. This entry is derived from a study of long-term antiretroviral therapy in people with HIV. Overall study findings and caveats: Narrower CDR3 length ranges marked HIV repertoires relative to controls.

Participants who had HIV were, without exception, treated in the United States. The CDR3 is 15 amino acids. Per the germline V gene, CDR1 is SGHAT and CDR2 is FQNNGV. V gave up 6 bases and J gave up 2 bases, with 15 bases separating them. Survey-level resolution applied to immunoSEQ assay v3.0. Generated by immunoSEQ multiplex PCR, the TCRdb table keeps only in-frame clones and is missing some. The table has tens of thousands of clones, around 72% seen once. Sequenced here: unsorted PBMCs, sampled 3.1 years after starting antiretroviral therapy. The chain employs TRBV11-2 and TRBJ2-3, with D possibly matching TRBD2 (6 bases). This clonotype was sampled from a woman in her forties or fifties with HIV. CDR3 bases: TGTGCCAGCAGTGAGCGGGCAGCTGTCACAGATACGCAGTATTTT. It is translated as CASSERAAVTDTQYF.